One and the same sample provided the 13 T cell receptor beta chains below, sequenced in a study of molecular identifiers for immune sequencing clone quantification. MiXCR, run by TCRdb on the PCR reads, gives a single entry per CDR3 protein. The profile shows 460,000 or so distinct CDR3 sequences, around 23% of them singletons. Sequenced: naive CD8+ T cells from blood, with Jurkat cell RNA spiked in. Subset denoted: FACS-sorted CD8+CD4-CCR7+CD45RA+ naive T cells. These receptors all stem from a human donor in good health. Some libraries in this study had Jurkat cell RNA spiked in.

Comment on this clonotype: At one boundary the junction diverges from the germline segment, which might be a read error. The J gene is TRBJ1-1, the V gene TRBV20-1, with TRBD1 identical over 7 bases. From germline, CDR1 is DFQATT and CDR2 SNEGSKA (reference sequence). CDR3 length: 11 amino acids. The DNA of the CDR3 is TGCGGTGCTCGGGACAGCCTTGAAGCTTTCTTT. It is translated as CGARDSLEAFF.

Concerning this clonotype itself: Sequence at one end of the junction differs from germline and may be a read error. The rearrangement links TRBV12-3 or TRBV12-4 to TRBJ1-1; D remains ambiguous. The CDR3 has 12 amino acids. The CDR3 region has the DNA TGTGCCAGCAGCCGGAGGAACACTGGAGCTTTCTTT. Translating it yields CASSRRNTGAFF.

This clonotype has at least ten counts. V is TRBV7-2 and J is TRBJ1-1, with 12 bases lining up with TRBD1. After removal of 1 base from V and 6 bases from J, the junction contained 3 bases not matched to a gene. The CDR3 covers 15 residues. Germline CDR1 SGHTA, CDR2 FQGNSA. CDR3 nucleotide sequence: TGTGCCAGCAGCTTAGTAGGGACAGGGGGCCCTGAAGCTTTCTTT. It translates to CASSLVGTGGPEAFF.

This clonotype was recorded many times. This rearrangement joins TRBV5-6 to TRBJ2-3; D is unclear. Germline CDR1 and CDR2: SGHDT and YYEEEE. The CDR3 is 15 residues long. V was clipped by 0 bases and J by 4 bases, with 12 bases between them. The CDR3 bases are TGTGCCAGCAGCTTGGACGGAAGGGTCTCAGATACGCAGTATTTT. Translating it yields CASSLDGRVSDTQYF.

This chain joins TRBV10-2 and TRBJ2-7, with D unresolved. This CDR3 is 19 amino acids long. Trimming took off 3 bases at V and 1 base at J, with 25 bases between the two ends. Germline V gives CDR1 WSHSY, CDR2 SAAADI. The CDR3 loop reads CASSDLFALGGVESYEQYF. The CDR3 bases are TGCGCCAGCAGTGACCTATTTGCGCTTGGTGGGGTTGAATCCTACGAGCAGTACTTC.

This clonotype was seen many times. This chain connects TRBV6-2 or TRBV6-3 to TRBJ2-1, with a tentative D call TRBD1 (5 bases). This CDR3 is built from 13 residues. V gave up 6 bases and J gave up 3 bases, with 9 bases separating them. Germline V CDR1 and CDR2: MNHEY, SVGEGT. The CDR3: CASRPDSYNEQFF. The CDR3 coding sequence is TGTGCCAGCAGACCCGACAGCTACAATGAGCAGTTCTTC.

This clonotype was found many times. The genes are TRBV6-6 and TRBJ2-7; D may match TRBD1 or TRBD2 (5 bases each). The V end lost 2 bases, the J end lost 7 bases, and 6 bases lay between the germline ends. The CDR3 length is 11 residues. Germline assignment: CDR1 MNHNY and CDR2 SVGAGI (reference sequence). CDR3 coding DNA: TGTGCCAGCAGTTACGGGGGAGAGCAGTACTTC. Amino acids: CASSYGGEQYF.

This clonotype was seen many times. A read error may produce the germline difference seen at one junction end. The chain joins TRBV7-3 to TRBJ2-7; no firm D call. The CDR3 is 13 residues long. Looked up from germline, CDR1 is SGHTA and CDR2 is FQGTGA. CDR3 region: CASSPPGSSEQYF. CDR3 DNA sequence: TGTGCCAGCAGCCCCCCCGGCTCCTCCGAGCAGTACTTC.

In regard to this clonotype: This may be a read error: a much more frequent sequence differs by one nucleotide. The chain couples TRBV4-1 to TRBJ2-3; TRBD1 might be the D (5 bases). The CDR3 spans 15 residues. Germline CDR1 MGHRA, CDR2 YSYEKL. The CDR3 nucleotides are TGCGCCAGCAGCCATCCGCAGGGAAGCACAGATACGCTGTATTTT. Amino acids: CASSHPQGSTDTLYF.

J is TRBJ2-3 and V is TRBV24-1; D is perhaps TRBD2 (6 bases). V was cut by 6 bases and J by 9 bases, with 15 bases left in between. Germline CDR1 reads KGHDR; CDR2 reads SFDVKD. This CDR3 has 13 amino acids. The CDR3 loop is CATSPGLASTQYF. CDR3 DNA: TGTGCCACCAGTCCGGGACTTGCAAGCACGCAGTATTTT.

Regarding this clonotype: This may be a read error, as it is one base from a much larger clone. The rearrangement links TRBV28 to TRBJ2-7, with D perhaps matching TRBD1 (5 bases). Per germline, CDR1 MDHEN and CDR2 SYDVKM. The CDR3 is 16 residues long. DNA of the CDR3: TGTGACAGCATTCCCGATAAGGGGTACAGCTCCTACGAGCAGTACTTC. Amino acids: CDSIPDKGYSSYEQYF. Using reference TRBV28 and TRBJ2-7 for the parts outside the CDR3, the full variable domain is DVKVTQSSRYLVKRTGEKVFLECVQDMDHENMFWYRQDPGLGLRLIYFSYDVKMKEKGDIPEGYSVSREKKERFSLILESASTNQTSMYLCDSIPDKGYSSYEQYFGPGTRLTVT.

This clonotype has only one observation. The V gene is TRBV27, the J gene TRBJ2-1; 13 bases match TRBD2. The CDR3 length is 15 residues. J lost 7 bases, V lost 6 bases, and 6 bases had no gene match. CDR1 MNHEY and CDR2 SMNVEV come from the germline V gene (reference sequence). In DNA, the CDR3 is TGTGCCAGCAGGGCGGGACTAGCGGGAAGTAATGAGCAGTTCTTC. It is translated as CASRAGLAGSNEQFF.

Notes on this clonotype: This sequence may be a read error, since a much larger clone differs from it by one base. The chain employs TRBV7-2 and TRBJ2-3, with 8 nucleotides matching TRBD2. This CDR3 contains 17 residues. Germline V gene sequence: CDR1 SGHTA, CDR2 FQGNSA. The CDR3 DNA reads as TGTGCCCGCAGCTTAGAATGGCGGGGGGCTGGCACAGATACGCAGTATTTT. Translation gives CARSLEWRGAGTDTQYF.